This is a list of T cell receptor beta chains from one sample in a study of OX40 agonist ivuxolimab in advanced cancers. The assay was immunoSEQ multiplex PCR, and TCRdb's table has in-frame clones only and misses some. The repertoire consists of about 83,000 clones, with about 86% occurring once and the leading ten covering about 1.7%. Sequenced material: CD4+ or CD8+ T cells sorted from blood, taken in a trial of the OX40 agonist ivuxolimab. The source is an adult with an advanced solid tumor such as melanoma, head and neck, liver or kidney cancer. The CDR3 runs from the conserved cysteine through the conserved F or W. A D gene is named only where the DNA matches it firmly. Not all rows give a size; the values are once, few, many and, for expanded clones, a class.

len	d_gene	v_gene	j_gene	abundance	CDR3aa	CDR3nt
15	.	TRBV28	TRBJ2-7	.	CASSSSRDTSYEQYF	TGTGCCAGCAGTAGCTCCCGGGACACTTCCTACGAGCAGTACTTC
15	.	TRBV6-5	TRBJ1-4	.	CASSYSGTAHGELFF	TGTGCCAGCAGTTACTCGGGGACCGCCCATGGCGAACTGTTTTTT
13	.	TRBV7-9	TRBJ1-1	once	CASSLVRANEAFF	TGTGCCAGCAGCTTAGTTAGGGCAAATGAAGCTTTCTTT
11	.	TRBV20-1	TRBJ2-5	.	CSASTGETQYF	TGCAGTGCGAGTACGGGGGAGACCCAGTACTTC
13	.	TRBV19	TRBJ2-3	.	CASSIQGGDTQYF	TGTGCCAGTAGTATCCAGGGGGGAGATACGCAGTATTTT
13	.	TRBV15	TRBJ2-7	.	CATSRIYRDEQYF	TGTGCCACCAGCAGAATTTACAGGGACGAGCAGTACTTC
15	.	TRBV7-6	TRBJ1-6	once	CASSPSLSGISPLHF	TGTGCCAGCAGCCCCTCCCTTAGCGGCATCTCACCCCTCCACTTT
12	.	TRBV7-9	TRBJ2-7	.	CASSLSRHEQYF	TGTGCCAGCAGCTTATCACGGCACGAGCAGTACTTC
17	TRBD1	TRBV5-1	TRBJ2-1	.	CASSSGQGQLFYNEQFF	TGCGCCAGCAGCTCGGGACAGGGGCAGCTTTTCTACAATGAGCAGTTCTTC
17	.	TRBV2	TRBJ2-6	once	CASSERRATPGANVPTF	TGTGCCAGCAGTGAACGCAGGGCCACTCCTGGGGCCAACGTCCCGACTTTC
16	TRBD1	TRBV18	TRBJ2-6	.	CASSPLTGGRSNVLTF	TGTGCCAGCTCACCACTAACAGGGGGTCGATCCAACGTCCTGACTTTC
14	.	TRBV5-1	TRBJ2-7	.	CASSLEIGAYEQYF	TGCGCCAGCAGCTTGGAAATCGGCGCCTACGAGCAGTACTTC
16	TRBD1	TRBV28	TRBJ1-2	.	CASSPTQTGGRYGYTF	TGTGCCAGCAGTCCTACCCAGACAGGGGGGAGGTATGGCTACACCTTC
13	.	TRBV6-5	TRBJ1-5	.	CASSYDSNQPQHF	TGTGCCAGCAGTTACGACAGCAATCAGCCCCAGCATTTT
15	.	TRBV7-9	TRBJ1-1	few	CASSLMAGRGTEAFF	TGTGCCAGCAGCTTAATGGCAGGGCGCGGAACTGAAGCTTTCTTT
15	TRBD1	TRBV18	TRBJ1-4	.	CASSPRSGGEEKLFF	TGTGCCAGCTCACCAAGGTCAGGGGGCGAAGAAAAACTGTTTTTT
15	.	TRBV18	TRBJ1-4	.	CASSPTARENEKLFF	TGTGCCAGCTCACCCACCGCCAGGGAAAATGAAAAACTGTTTTTT
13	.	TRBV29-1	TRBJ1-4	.	CSVEPGEGEKLFF	TGCAGCGTTGAGCCGGGGGAGGGTGAAAAACTGTTTTTT
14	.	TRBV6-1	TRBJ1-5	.	CASSLWGRNQPQHF	TGTGCCAGCAGTCTCTGGGGGCGGAATCAGCCCCAGCATTTT
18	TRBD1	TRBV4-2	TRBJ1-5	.	CASSQVAVGGRTNQPQHF	TGTGCCAGCAGCCAAGTAGCTGTAGGGGGCCGTACCAATCAGCCCCAGCATTTT
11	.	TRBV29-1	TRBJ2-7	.	CSVEAAYEQYF	TGCAGCGTTGAGGCGGCCTACGAGCAGTACTTC
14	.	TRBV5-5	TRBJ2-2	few	CASSRTANTGELFF	TGTGCCAGCAGCAGGACTGCGAACACCGGGGAGCTGTTTTTT
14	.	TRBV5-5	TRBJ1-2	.	CASSSSRQAYGYTF	TGTGCCAGCAGCTCCTCTCGACAGGCGTACGGCTACACCTTC
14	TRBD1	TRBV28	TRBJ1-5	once	CASRSTGGDRSQHF	TGTGCCAGCAGATCGACAGGTGGGGACAGATCCCAGCATTTT
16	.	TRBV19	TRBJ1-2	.	CASTESGALFNYGYTF	TGTGCCAGTACTGAGTCGGGTGCTCTCTTTAACTATGGCTACACCTTC
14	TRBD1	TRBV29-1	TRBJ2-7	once	CSVAGQGRIYEQYF	TGCAGCGTGGCTGGACAGGGAAGAATTTACGAGCAGTACTTC
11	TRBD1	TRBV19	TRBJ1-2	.	CASRQGGGYTF	TGTGCCAGTAGGCAAGGGGGCGGCTACACCTTC
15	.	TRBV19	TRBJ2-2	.	CASSGSRGSTGELFF	TGTGCCAGTAGTGGCTCTAGGGGATCCACCGGGGAGCTGTTTTTT
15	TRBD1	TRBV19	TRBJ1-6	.	CASRPGQGKNSPLHF	TGTGCCAGTAGACCGGGACAGGGGAAAAATTCACCCCTCCACTTT
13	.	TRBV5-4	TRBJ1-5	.	CASSLDTDQPQHF	TGTGCCAGCAGCTTGGACACGGATCAGCCCCAGCATTTT
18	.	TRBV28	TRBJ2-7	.	CASCFLRVPPRMVYEQYF	TGTGCCAGCTGTTTTCTACGAGTCCCACCAAGGATGGTTTACGAGCAGTACTTC
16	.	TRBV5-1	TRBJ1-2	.	CASRGVTRPSNYGYTF	TGCGCCAGCCGAGGGGTAACAAGGCCCTCTAACTATGGCTACACCTTC
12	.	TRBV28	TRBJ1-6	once	CASSFLGGPLHF	TGTGCCAGCAGTTTTCTGGGGGGGCCCCTCCACTTT
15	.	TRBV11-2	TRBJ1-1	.	CASSLLRTVNTEAFF	TGTGCCAGCAGCTTACTCAGGACTGTGAACACTGAAGCTTTCTTT
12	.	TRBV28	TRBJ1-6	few	CASSSEVSPLHF	TGTGCCAGCAGTTCCGAGGTCTCACCCCTCCACTTT
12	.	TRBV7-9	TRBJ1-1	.	CASVRKNTEAFF	TGTGCCAGCGTAAGGAAGAACACTGAAGCTTTCTTT
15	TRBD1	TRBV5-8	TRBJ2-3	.	CASSPRTGEGMRQYF	TGTGCCAGCAGCCCACGGACAGGGGAGGGTATGAGGCAGTATTTT
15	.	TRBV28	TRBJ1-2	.	CASTPEGWGNYGYTF	TGTGCCAGCACTCCAGAGGGGTGGGGGAACTATGGCTACACCTTC
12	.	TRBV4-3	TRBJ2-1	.	CASSLLGNEQFF	TGCGCCAGCAGCCTTTTGGGCAATGAGCAGTTCTTC
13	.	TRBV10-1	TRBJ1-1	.	CASRRGVNTEAFF	TGCGCCAGCAGGCGGGGGGTGAACACTGAAGCTTTCTTT
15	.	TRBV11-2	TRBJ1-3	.	CASSLVSGGGNTIYF	TGTGCCAGCAGCTTAGTATCTGGGGGTGGAAACACCATATATTTT
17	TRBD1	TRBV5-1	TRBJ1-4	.	CASKGQGSGATNEKLFF	TGCGCCAGCAAAGGACAGGGCTCAGGTGCAACTAATGAAAAACTGTTTTTT
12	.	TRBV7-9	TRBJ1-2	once	CASSFPDYGYTF	TGTGCCAGCAGCTTTCCAGACTATGGCTACACCTTC
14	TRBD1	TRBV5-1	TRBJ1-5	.	CASSLGQGDQPQHF	TGCGCCAGCAGCCTCGGACAGGGGGATCAGCCCCAGCATTTT
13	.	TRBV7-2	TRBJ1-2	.	CASSRDGNYGYTF	TGTGCCAGCAGCCGGGACGGTAACTATGGCTACACCTTC
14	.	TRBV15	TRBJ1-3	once	CATSRGGAGNTIYF	TGTGCCACCAGCAGAGGGGGAGCTGGAAACACCATATATTTT